The 14 T cell receptor beta chains listed next were all sequenced from one sample in a study of blood T cell repertoires in COVID-19 (dated by TCRdb to the early 2020s). Library creation used the immunoSEQ multiplex PCR assay. In TCRdb, the immuneACCESS table is reduced to in-frame sequences with V and J assigned. These tables do not hold every clone; where another copy was compared, an unresolved V gene accounts for under half, and the others remain unexplained. Present in this sample are some 200,000 clones, approximately 87% of which were seen just once. The leading ten clones occupy about a tenth of the sample. The sample comprised peripheral blood. The receptors were sampled from an older woman with COVID-19, enrolled during active disease.

The chain recombines TRBV27 with TRBJ2-7; TRBD1 aligns across 7 bases. The CDR3 is 17 amino acids. Germline V lookup: CDR1 MNHEY, CDR2 SMNVEV (reference sequence). After removal of 2 bases from V and 6 bases from J, the junction contained 16 bases not matched to a gene. The CDR3, as DNA: TGTGCCAGCAGTTTACGTTATAGGGACAGTGTTCAAATCGAGCAGTACTTC. Its translation: CASSLRYRDSVQIEQYF.

The rearrangement joins TRBV19 to TRBJ2-7; 14 bases align to TRBD2. CDR1 is LNHDA and CDR2 is SQIVND in the germline V gene (reference sequence). J was trimmed by 9 bases and V by 6 bases; bases with no gene match: 13. The CDR3 has 16 residues. CDR3 loop: CASRSPGLAGGTGQYF. The CDR3 DNA sequence: TGTGCCAGTAGAAGTCCCGGACTAGCGGGAGGTACAGGGCAGTACTTC.

J is TRBJ1-4 and V is TRBV13, with D unclear. Trimming pared 1 base from V and 4 bases from J, leaving 10 bases between. Germline values: CDR1 PRHDT, CDR2 FYEKMQ (reference sequence). The CDR3 extends over 15 amino acids. The CDR3 sequence: CASSLEGAGNEKLFF. CDR3 nucleotides: TGTGCCAGCAGCTTAGAGGGTGCGGGTAATGAAAAACTGTTTTTT.

The chain recombines TRBV5-4 with TRBJ2-3, with unresolved D. The CDR3 has 13 amino acids. Trimming pared 2 bases from V and 0 bases from J, leaving 4 bases between. Germline loops: CDR1 SGHNT, CDR2 YYREEE (reference sequence). The CDR3 bases are TGTGCCAGCAGCTTTGCGAGCACAGATACGCAGTATTTT. It encodes CASSFASTDTQYF.

The rearrangement links TRBV29-1 to TRBJ1-1; D is ambiguous. In germline, CDR1 is SQVTM, CDR2 ANQGSEA. V was clipped by 5 bases and J by 2 bases, with 9 bases between them. This CDR3 spans 12 amino acids. The CDR3 bases are TGCAGCGTTTTGAGGGTTAACACTGAAGCTTTCTTT. The encoded protein is CSVLRVNTEAFF. The entire variable domain, with the rest obtained from reference TRBV29-1 and TRBJ1-1, is as follows: SAVISQKPSRDICQRGTSLTIQCQVDSQVTMMFWYRQQPGQSLTLIATANQGSEATYESGFVIDKFPISRPNLTFSTLTVSNMSPEDSSIYLCSVLRVNTEAFFGQGTRLTVV.

The CDR3 is CASSEGTSLSYEQYF. Written as DNA, the CDR3 is TGTGCCAGCAGCGAGGGGACTTCCCTCTCCTACGAGCAGTACTTC. V is TRBV9 and J is TRBJ2-7, with D possibly matching TRBD2 (6 bases). CDR3 length: 15 residues. The V and J ends lost 3 bases and 0 bases respectively, with 13 bases between them. The V gene's germline CDR1 is SGDLS and CDR2 YYNGEE. Filled out from reference TRBV9 and TRBJ2-7, the complete variable domain reads DSGVTQTPKHLITATGQRVTLRCSPRSGDLSVYWYQQSLDQGLQFLIQYYNGEERAKGNILERFSAQQFPDLHSELNLSSLELGDSALYFCASSEGTSLSYEQYFGPGTRLTVT.

A single count supports this clone. The V call is TRBV19, the J call TRBJ1-5; D is unresolved. Germline V gene lookup returns CDR1 LNHDA and CDR2 SQIVND (reference sequence). The CDR3 sequence is 15 residues long. Trimming removed 6 bases from V and 0 bases from J, with 12 bases in between. DNA for the CDR3: TGTGCCAGTAGCGGAGGTCTTTATAGCAATCAGCCCCAGCATTTT. It specifies CASSGGLYSNQPQHF.

This rearrangement joins TRBV6-2 or TRBV6-3 to TRBJ2-7; 8 nucleotides align to TRBD2. The germline V gene encodes CDR1 MNHEY and CDR2 SVGEGT. The J segment lost 5 bases and the V segment lost 6 bases, leaving 9 bases of the junction unmatched. This CDR3 has 14 amino acids. CDR3 sequence reads: CASSPSGSMNEQYF. Written as DNA, the CDR3 is TGTGCCAGCAGCCCAAGCGGGAGTATGAACGAGCAGTACTTC.

The chain combines TRBV5-1 with TRBJ2-1; TRBD2 agrees at 7 bases. V lost 1 base, J lost 5 bases, and 9 bases stayed unmatched. The CDR3 spans 16 residues. The germline gives CDR1 SGHRS, CDR2 YFSETQ. CDR3: CASSLRRSGLNNEQFF. The CDR3 DNA reads TGCGCCAGCAGCTTGCGGCGTAGCGGGCTCAACAATGAGCAGTTCTTC.

The chain recombines TRBV4-3 with TRBJ2-2; TRBD1 aligns across 7 bases. CDR1 LGHNA and CDR2 YSLEER come from the germline V gene. Trimming removed 1 base from V and 0 bases from J; junction bases left unmatched: 2. The CDR3 totals 16 residues. The CDR3 sequence is CASSQGGQTNTGELFF. The CDR3, as DNA: TGCGCCAGCAGCCAAGGGGGACAGACGAACACCGGGGAGCTGTTTTTT.

The J gene is TRBJ2-1, the V gene TRBV7-2; TRBD2 matches at 7 bases. The germline gives CDR1 SGHTA, CDR2 FQGNSA. V dropped 1 base and J dropped 1; count of bases not matched to a gene: 4. The CDR3 length is 16 residues. The CDR3 protein is CASSLDGGRSYNEQFF. The CDR3 DNA reads as TGTGCCAGCAGCTTAGACGGCGGGAGATCCTACAATGAGCAGTTCTTC.

V and J are TRBV6-2 or TRBV6-3 and TRBJ2-7; 8 bases are shared with TRBD2. J was trimmed by 9 bases and V by 4 bases; bases with no gene match: 23. Per germline, CDR1 MNHEY and CDR2 SVGEGT. The CDR3 runs to 18 residues. CDR3 sequence (DNA): TGTGCCAGCAGTTCCGAACGGACCGTCCTCGCCAGCGGGAGTTGGCAGTACTTC. Its translation is CASSSERTVLASGSWQYF.

The chain recombines TRBV19 with TRBJ2-2; 13 bases agree with TRBD2. The germline V gene encodes CDR1 LNHDA and CDR2 SQIVND (reference sequence). The CDR3 runs to 20 residues. The junction had 13 bases not matched to a gene; V was cut back by 5 bases and J by 1 base. CDR3 region: CASSSSGLAGVNGNTGELFF. The CDR3 nucleotides read TGTGCCAGTAGTTCCTCCGGACTAGCGGGAGTTAACGGGAACACCGGGGAGCTGTTTTTT.

The chain links TRBV2 to TRBJ1-4; 7 bases map to TRBD1. This CDR3 contains 14 residues. V was pared by 6 bases and J by 2 bases, with 3 bases of the junction left unmatched. Germline-derived CDR1 and CDR2 are SNHLY and FYNNEI. The CDR3 DNA sequence: TGTGCCAGCAGAACCAGGGGGACTAATGAAAAACTGTTTTTT. It specifies CASRTRGTNEKLFF.